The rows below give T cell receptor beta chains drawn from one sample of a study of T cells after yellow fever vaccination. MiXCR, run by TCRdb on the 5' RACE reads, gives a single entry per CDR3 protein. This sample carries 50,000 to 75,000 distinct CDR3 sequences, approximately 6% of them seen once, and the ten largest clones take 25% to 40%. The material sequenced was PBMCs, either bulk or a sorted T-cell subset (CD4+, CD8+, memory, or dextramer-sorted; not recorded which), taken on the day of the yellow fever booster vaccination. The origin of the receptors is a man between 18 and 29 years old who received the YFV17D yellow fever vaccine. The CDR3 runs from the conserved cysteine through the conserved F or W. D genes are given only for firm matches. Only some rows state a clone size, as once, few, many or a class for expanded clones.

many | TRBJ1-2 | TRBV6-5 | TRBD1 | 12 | CASSYTGDGYTF | TGTGCCAGCAGTTACACAGGGGACGGCTACACCTTC
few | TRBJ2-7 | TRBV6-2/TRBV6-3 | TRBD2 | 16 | CASSYLSGGRSYEQYF | TGTGCCAGCAGTTACCTTAGCGGGGGCCGCTCCTACGAGCAGTACTTC
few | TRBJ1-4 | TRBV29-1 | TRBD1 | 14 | CSVAGQAKGEKLFF | TGCAGCGTTGCGGGACAGGCGAAAGGGGAAAAACTGTTTTTT
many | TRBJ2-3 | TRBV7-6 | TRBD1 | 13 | CASRQGAGDTQYF | TGTGCCAGTCGACAGGGGGCGGGAGATACGCAGTATTTT
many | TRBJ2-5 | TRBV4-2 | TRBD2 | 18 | CASSPGDSGVPGWETQYF | TGTGCCAGCAGCCCGGGGGATAGCGGGGTCCCCGGGTGGGAGACCCAGTACTTC
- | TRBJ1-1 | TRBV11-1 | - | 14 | CASSPQPGNTEAFF | TGTGCCAGCAGCCCTCAACCGGGGAACACTGAAGCTTTCTTT
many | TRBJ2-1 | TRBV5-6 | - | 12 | CASSLAVNEQFF | TGTGCCAGCAGCCTGGCTGTGAATGAGCAGTTCTTC
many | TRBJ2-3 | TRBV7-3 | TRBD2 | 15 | CASSVHGGASDTQYF | TGTGCCAGCAGCGTACACGGGGGGGCCTCAGATACGCAGTATTTT
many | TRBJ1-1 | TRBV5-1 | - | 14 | CASSLLGAETEAFF | TGCGCCAGCAGCTTGTTAGGGGCCGAAACTGAAGCTTTCTTT
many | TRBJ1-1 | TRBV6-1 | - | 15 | CASRGLDSGLPEAFF | TGTGCCAGCAGAGGACTCGACTCTGGACTACCTGAAGCTTTCTTT
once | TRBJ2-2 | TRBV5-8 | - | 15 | CASSLGAPNTGELFF | TGTGCCAGCAGCTTGGGGGCCCCGAACACCGGGGAGCTGTTTTTT
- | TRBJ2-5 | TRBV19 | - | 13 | CASSILPQETQYF | TGTGCCAGTAGTATTCTCCCACAAGAGACCCAGTACTTC
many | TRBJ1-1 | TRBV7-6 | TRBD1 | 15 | CASSWGQGQNTEAFF | TGTGCCAGCAGCTGGGGACAGGGGCAGAACACTGAAGCTTTCTTT
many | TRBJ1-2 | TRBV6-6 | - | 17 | CASSSHRDLRRDYGYTF | TGTGCCAGCAGTTCCCACCGGGACCTCAGAAGGGACTATGGCTACACCTTC
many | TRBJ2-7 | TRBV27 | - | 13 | CASSLSQLYEQYF | TGTGCCAGCAGTTTATCACAGCTCTACGAGCAGTACTTC
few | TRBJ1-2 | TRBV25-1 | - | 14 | CASIGGGANYGYTF | TGTGCCAGCATAGGAGGGGGAGCTAACTATGGCTACACCTTC
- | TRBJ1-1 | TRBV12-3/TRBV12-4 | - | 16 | CASLTYDGGEGTEAFF | TGTGCCAGCTTAACCTACGACGGGGGAGAGGGCACTGAAGCTTTCTTT
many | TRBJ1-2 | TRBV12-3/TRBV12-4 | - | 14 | CASTRALGTVGYTF | TGTGCCAGCACCCGCGCGTTGGGCACTGTTGGCTACACCTTC
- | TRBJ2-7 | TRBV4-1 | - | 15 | CASSRQTGAGYEQYF | TGCGCCAGCAGCCGCCAGACAGGCGCGGGCTACGAGCAGTACTTC
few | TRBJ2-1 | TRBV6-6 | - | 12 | CASSYRGPEQFF | TGTGCCAGCAGTTACCGGGGGCCTGAGCAGTTCTTC
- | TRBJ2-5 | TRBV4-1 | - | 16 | CASSHPDSAGVETQYF | TGCGCCAGCAGCCATCCAGACTCGGCAGGGGTAGAGACCCAGTACTTC
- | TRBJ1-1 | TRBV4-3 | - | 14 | CASSPIAVNTEAFF | TGCGCCAGCAGCCCGATTGCGGTGAACACTGAAGCTTTCTTT
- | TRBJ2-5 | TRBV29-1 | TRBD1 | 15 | CSVWDRGQAGETQYF | TGCAGCGTTTGGGACAGGGGGCAGGCAGGAGAGACCCAGTACTTC
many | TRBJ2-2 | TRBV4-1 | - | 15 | CASSLRTANTGELFF | TGCGCCAGCAGCCTTCGGACCGCGAACACCGGGGAGCTGTTTTTT
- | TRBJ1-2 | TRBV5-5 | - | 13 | CASSLEQNYGYTF | TGTGCCAGCAGCTTGGAACAGAACTATGGCTACACCTTC
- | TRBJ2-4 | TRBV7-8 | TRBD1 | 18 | CASIPDRGEGLAKNIQYF | TGTGCCAGCATCCCGGACAGGGGGGAAGGCTTAGCCAAAAACATTCAGTACTTC
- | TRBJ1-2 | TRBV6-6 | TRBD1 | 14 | CASTGGDSNYGYTF | TGTGCCAGCACCGGAGGGGACAGTAACTATGGCTACACCTTC
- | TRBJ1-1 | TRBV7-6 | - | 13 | CASSLQGPTEAFF | TGTGCCAGCAGCTTGCAGGGGCCCACTGAAGCTTTCTTT
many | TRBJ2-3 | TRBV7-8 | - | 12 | CASSPRLNTQYF | TGTGCCAGCAGCCCTCGACTAAATACGCAGTATTTT
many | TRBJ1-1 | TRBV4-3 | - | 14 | CASSQQGFGLEAFF | TGCGCCAGCAGCCAACAGGGGTTCGGATTAGAAGCTTTCTTT
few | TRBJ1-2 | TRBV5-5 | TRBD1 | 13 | CASSFYRGYGYTF | TGTGCCAGCAGCTTCTACAGGGGTTATGGCTACACCTTC
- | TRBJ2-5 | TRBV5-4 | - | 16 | CASSQIGGVDQETQYF | TGTGCCAGCAGCCAAATAGGGGGGGTGGACCAAGAGACCCAGTACTTC
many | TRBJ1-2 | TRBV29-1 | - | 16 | CSVEDWGRAFGYGYTF | TGCAGCGTTGAAGATTGGGGCAGGGCCTTTGGCTATGGCTACACCTTC
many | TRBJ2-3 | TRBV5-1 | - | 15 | CASSPRGDRTDTQYF | TGCGCCAGCAGCCCCAGGGGAGACCGCACAGATACGCAGTATTTT
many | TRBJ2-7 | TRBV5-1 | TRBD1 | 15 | CASSLRQGAADEQYF | TGCGCCAGCAGCCTAAGACAGGGGGCGGCAGACGAGCAGTACTTC
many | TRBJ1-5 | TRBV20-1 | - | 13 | CSARTGTGQPQHF | TGCAGTGCTAGAACAGGGACGGGTCAGCCCCAGCATTTT
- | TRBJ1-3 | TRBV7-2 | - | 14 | CASSLVGNGNTIYF | TGTGCCAGCAGCTTAGTTGGGAACGGAAACACCATATATTTT
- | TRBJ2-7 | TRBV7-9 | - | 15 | CASSNRDGLTYEQYF | TGTGCCAGCAGCAACCGGGACGGCCTAACCTACGAGCAGTACTTC
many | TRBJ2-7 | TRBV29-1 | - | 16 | CSVEVPSRGGPYEQYF | TGCAGCGTTGAAGTCCCGAGCCGGGGAGGCCCCTACGAGCAGTACTTC
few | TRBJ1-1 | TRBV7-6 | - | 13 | CASSIGLGTEAFF | TGTGCCAGCAGCATAGGATTGGGCACTGAAGCTTTCTTT
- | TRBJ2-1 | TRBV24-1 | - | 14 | CATSGGLGDNEQFF | TGTGCCACCAGTGGGGGACTTGGCGACAATGAGCAGTTCTTC
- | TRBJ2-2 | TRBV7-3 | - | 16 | CASSPFGELNTGELFF | TGTGCCAGCAGCCCCTTCGGGGAGCTGAACACCGGGGAGCTGTTTTTT
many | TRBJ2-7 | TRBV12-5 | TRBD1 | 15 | CASGFLVGQGNEQYF | TGTGCTAGTGGTTTTCTCGTCGGACAGGGAAACGAGCAGTACTTC
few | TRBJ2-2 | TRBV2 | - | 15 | CASIDEEGNTGELFF | TGTGCCAGCATCGATGAGGAAGGGAACACCGGGGAGCTGTTTTTT
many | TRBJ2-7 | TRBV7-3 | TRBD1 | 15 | CASSPAGTGIYEQYF | TGTGCCAGCAGCCCTGCTGGGACAGGGATTTACGAGCAGTACTTC
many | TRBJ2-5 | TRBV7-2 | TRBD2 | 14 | CASSFQTGGETQYF | TGTGCCAGCAGCTTCCAGACGGGAGGAGAGACCCAGTACTTC
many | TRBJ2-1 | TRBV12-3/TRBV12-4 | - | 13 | CASSTRRDNEQFF | TGTGCCAGCAGTACTCGTCGCGACAATGAGCAGTTCTTC
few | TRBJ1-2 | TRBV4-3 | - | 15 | CASSQSRFVNYGYTF | TGCGCCAGCAGCCAATCGCGGTTCGTTAACTATGGCTACACCTTC
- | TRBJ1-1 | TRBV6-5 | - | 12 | CASRRGGTEAFF | TGTGCCAGCAGAAGGGGGGGTACTGAAGCTTTCTTT
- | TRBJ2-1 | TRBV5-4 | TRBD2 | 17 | CASSAGLAGVSYNEQFF | TGTGCCAGCAGCGCGGGACTAGCGGGGGTCTCCTACAATGAGCAGTTCTTC
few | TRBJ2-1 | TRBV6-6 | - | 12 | CASSFSPQEQFF | TGTGCCAGCAGTTTCTCCCCCCAGGAGCAGTTCTTC